The T cell receptor beta chain described here comes from a study of T-cell reconstitution after alpha-beta-depleted transplantation in children. Study findings and constraints: Diversity and T-cell counts at one year after transplant derived mostly from new T cells.

This CDR3 has 15 amino acids. V was cut by 2 bases and J by 2 bases, with 13 bases left in between. Unique molecular identifiers were used in preparing the TCRbeta library. TCRdb processed the PCR reads anew with MiXCR; each CDR3 protein has one entry. This table has 120,000 or so distinct CDR3 sequences, roughly 24% appearing once. As to this clonotype: Its antigen remains unidentified.

The sequence came from a male patient aged 2 to 10 who had a stem cell transplant for chronic granulomatous disease, so the T cells may come from the graft donor. V usage is TRBV12-3 or TRBV12-4 and J usage is TRBJ2-7, with D tentatively TRBD2 (7 bases). The source was PBMCs, mostly from graft donor cells, collected 180 days after TCRalphabeta/CD19-depleted stem cell transplant. CDR3: CASSLRGGLTYEQYF. DNA of the CDR3: TGTGCCAGCAGTTTAAGGGGGGGACTAACCTACGAGCAGTACTTC.